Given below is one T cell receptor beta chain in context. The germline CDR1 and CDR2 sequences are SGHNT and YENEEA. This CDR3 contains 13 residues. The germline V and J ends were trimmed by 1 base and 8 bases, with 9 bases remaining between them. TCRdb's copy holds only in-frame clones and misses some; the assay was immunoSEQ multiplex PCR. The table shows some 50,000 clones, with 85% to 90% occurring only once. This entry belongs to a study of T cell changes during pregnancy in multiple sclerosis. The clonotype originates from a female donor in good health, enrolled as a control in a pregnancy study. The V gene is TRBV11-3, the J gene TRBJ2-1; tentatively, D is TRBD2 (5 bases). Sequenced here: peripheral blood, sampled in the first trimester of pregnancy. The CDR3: CASSLAGYDEQFF. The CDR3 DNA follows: TGTGCCAGCAGCTTAGCGGGGTACGATGAGCAGTTCTTC.